The source of this TCR beta chain is a study of shared clonotypes between healthy human individuals. Germline V gene lookup returns CDR1 SGHAT and CDR2 FQNNGV. The CDR3 is 16 residues long. The ends were cut back, 0 bases at V and 3 bases at J, with 14 bases in the middle. The material for each subset, its genomic DNA, was split evenly across several immunoSEQ plates. Replicate PCRs were loaded with about 300 ng DNA from unsorted PBMC, about 30,000 T cell genomes. Per the original methods: Sequence data from immunoSEQ were junction-only and lacked quality scores; consequently, filtering differed. This table comes from immunoSEQ multiplex PCR, and its TCRdb copy is limited to in-frame clones, with some not included. V, J and clone size reflect that table, while D and trimming were determined from the DNA. The sample lists 520,000 or so clones; less than 85% were seen once. Genomic DNA of unsorted samples came from tens of millions of PBMCs.

The rearrangement joins TRBV11-2 to TRBJ1-2, with D hard to call. The TCR comes from a woman aged 40 to 50 in good health. Some clones in this sample may be carry-over from other donors' samples. The sample was PBMCs. DNA for the CDR3: TGTGCCAGCAGCTTAGATTTGTCAGGTTCGGACTATGGCTACACCTTC. It specifies CASSLDLSGSDYGYTF. Full variable domain (remainder filled in from reference TRBV11-2 and TRBJ1-2): EAGVAQSPRYKIIEKRQSVAFWCNPISGHATLYWYQQILGQGPKLLIQFQNNGVVDDSQLPKDRFSAERLKGVDSTLKIQPAKLEDSAVYLCASSLDLSGSDYGYTFGSGTRLTVV.